This TCR beta chain was recovered during a study of PD-L1 blockade in urothelial cancer. Urothelial carcinoma in patients was locally advanced or metastatic. Sequenced by immunoSEQ multiplex PCR; TCRdb stores in-frame clones only, minus some. The sample records 65,000 to 80,000 clones, roughly 80% being singletons. The germline V gene has CDR1 SGHDT and CDR2 YYEEEE. The V gene lost 3 bases and the J gene lost 6 bases, with 15 bases spanning the gap. The length of the CDR3 is 15 residues. The sequence came from a man in his 70s with urothelial cancer. Sequenced material: PBMCs, taken around atezolizumab (anti-PD-L1) treatment. This chain connects TRBV5-6 to TRBJ2-2; D gene ambiguous. The CDR3 sequence: CASSYTRPPAGELFF. In DNA form, the CDR3 reads TGTGCCAGCAGCTACACCAGGCCCCCCGCCGGGGAGCTGTTTTTT.